Presented here are 27 T cell receptor beta chains from one specimen sequenced in a study of CD8 T cells in ankylosing spondylitis (TCRdb year 2017). Library preparation employed 5' RACE. The sample was run on an Illumina HiSeq 2500. Through fastp at Q25 and MiXCR, TCRdb rebuilt clones from the public reads, retaining in-frame beta chains. Rows with a matching CDR3 protein are joined into one entry that keeps the most common DNA and genes. Counted in this sample were approximately 200,000 distinct CDR3 sequences; roughly 13% of them appeared once. The ten largest clones capture approximately 15% of the sample. Sequenced: blood, either unsorted or a sorted T cell fraction (not recorded which). These receptors originate from a male donor with ankylosing spondylitis or in good health (not recorded which).

This clonotype was counted only a few times. The chain carries TRBV7-9 and TRBJ2-1; D call uncertain. Germline V CDR1 and CDR2: SEHNR, FQNEAQ (reference sequence). This CDR3 has 12 residues. Trimming removed 4 bases from V and 10 bases from J, with 11 bases in between. This chain's CDR3 is CASSSTAVEQFF. CDR3 coding DNA: TGTGCCAGCAGCTCCACTGCAGTGGAGCAGTTCTTC. The variable domain in full, with the rest retrieved from reference TRBV7-9 and TRBJ2-1, is DTGVSQNPRHKITKRGQNVTFRCDPISEHNRLYWYRQTLGQGPEFLTYFQNEAQLEKSRLLSDRFSAERPKGSFSTLEIQRTEQGDSAMYLCASSSTAVEQFFGPGTRLTVL.

The V gene is TRBV4-1, the J gene TRBJ1-1; unclear D gene. The V gene's germline CDR1 is MGHRA and CDR2 YSYEKL. The ends were cut back, 3 bases at V and 5 bases at J, with 13 bases in the middle. The CDR3 extends over 14 amino acids. The CDR3 DNA reads TGCGCCAGCAGCCACAATACTGTGAGTACTGAAGCTTTCTTT. It is translated as CASSHNTVSTEAFF.

V usage is TRBV6-2 or TRBV6-3 and J usage is TRBJ2-1, with D unresolved. V was shortened by 2 bases and J by 6 bases, with 14 bases between the two germline ends. This CDR3 is built from 15 residues. Per germline, CDR1 MNHEY and CDR2 SVGEGT. The CDR3 DNA is TGTGCCAGCAGTTACCCGATGGCTTGGGGCAATGAGCAGTTCTTC. This gives the protein CASSYPMAWGNEQFF.

The rearrangement joins TRBV27 to TRBJ2-7, with 7 bases identical to TRBD2. The CDR3 sequence is 15 residues long. V lost 0 bases to trimming and J lost 4 bases; unmatched junction nucleotides: 6. Germline CDR1 is MNHEY and CDR2 is SMNVEV (reference sequence). CDR3 amino acids: CASSLSGGGPYEQYF. The CDR3 DNA is TGTGCCAGCAGTTTATCTGGGGGAGGGCCTTACGAGCAGTACTTC.

The gene calls are TRBV7-8 and TRBJ2-2; possibly TRBD1 for D (5 bases). CDR1 and CDR2 (germline): SGHVS, FQNEAQ. Trimming cost V 5 bases and J 3 bases, with 13 bases left between them. The CDR3 loop spans 15 amino acids. The CDR3 is CASSPGRGHTGELFF. CDR3 DNA: TGTGCCAGCAGCCCTGGTAGGGGCCACACCGGGGAGCTGTTTTTT.

This clonotype was observed a handful of times. This sequence joins TRBV11-1 and TRBJ2-1; 9 bases are a match to TRBD2. This CDR3 is 19 amino acids long. The germline V gene encodes CDR1 SGHAT and CDR2 FQDESV (reference sequence). V lost 7 bases to trimming and J lost 0 bases; unmatched junction nucleotides: 16. CDR3 DNA: TGTGCCAGCACCGACGGCGCGGGAGGGCCAAAGAGCTCCTACAATGAGCAGTTCTTC. Amino acids: CASTDGAGGPKSSYNEQFF. Supplemented by reference TRBV11-1 and TRBJ2-1, the full variable domain reads EAEVAQSPRYKITEKSQAVAFWCDPISGHATLYWYRQILGQGPELLVQFQDESVVDDSQLPKDRFSAERLKGVDSTLKIQPAELGDSAMYLCASTDGAGGPKSSYNEQFFGPGTRLTVL.

This clonotype was observed many times. This chain uses TRBV5-1 with TRBJ2-1; 12 bases are a match to TRBD2. V lost 7 bases, J lost 0 bases, and 5 bases stayed unmatched. Germline lookup yields CDR1 SGHRS and CDR2 YFSETQ. This CDR3 region has 16 residues. The CDR3 protein is CASSTSGRLSYNEQFF. The CDR3 nucleotides are TGCGCCAGCTCGACTAGCGGGAGACTCTCCTACAATGAGCAGTTCTTC.

The V call is TRBV7-6, the J call TRBJ2-5; D is possibly TRBD1 or TRBD2 (5 bases each). Germline V gene data show CDR1 as SGHVS and CDR2 as FNYEAQ. The CDR3 is 13 residues long. CDR3 in DNA: TGTGCGGTAAACTGGGGGATGGGAGAGACCCAGTACTTC. Amino acids: CAVNWGMGETQYF.

This clonotype showed up many times. The rearrangement links TRBV29-1 to TRBJ1-5, with 8 bases that match TRBD1. Per germline, CDR1 SQVTM and CDR2 ANQGSEA. Losses at the gene ends were 7 bases for V and 5 bases for J; bases not matched to a gene: 10. CDR3 length: 14 amino acids. The CDR3: CSGAGGARDQPQHF. The CDR3, as DNA: TGCAGCGGTGCAGGGGGCGCGCGGGATCAGCCCCAGCATTTT.

The table lists this clonotype with a few counts. The gene calls are TRBV9 and TRBJ1-1; D not certain. The V and J ends lost 2 bases and 5 bases respectively, with 19 bases between them. Germline V lookup: CDR1 SGDLS, CDR2 YYNGEE. The CDR3 is 16 amino acids. The CDR3 nucleotides read TGTGCCAGCAGCGTTAGCTATACGGGGAGTCGAACTGAAGCTTTCTTT. Translation: CASSVSYTGSRTEAFF.

This clonotype was seen only a few times. Here the CDR3 reads CASSTRGISSYNEQFF. The CDR3 DNA is TGTGCCAGCTCCACCCGGGGGATTAGCTCCTACAATGAGCAGTTCTTC. The chain is built from TRBV7-6 and TRBJ2-1; possible D gene TRBD2, 6 bases. The CDR3 is made up of 16 amino acids. Trimming removed 8 bases at V and 0 bases at J, with 17 bases between. CDR1 and CDR2 (germline): SGHVS, FNYEAQ. The full variable domain, in which reference TRBV7-6 and TRBJ2-1 provide the parts outside the CDR3, is GAGVSQSPRYKVTKRGQDVALRCDPISGHVSLYWYRQALGQGPEFLTYFNYEAQQDKSGLPNDRFSAERPEGSISTLTIQRTEQRDSAMYRCASSTRGISSYNEQFFGPGTRLTVL.

This clonotype was seen only a few times. The chain employs TRBV5-6 and TRBJ2-1; TRBD2 matches at 8 bases. V dropped 1 base and J dropped 8; count of bases not matched to a gene: 8. The germline CDR1 and CDR2 sequences are SGHDT and YYEEEE. The CDR3 contains 15 residues. CDR3 sequence (DNA): TGTGCCAGCAGCTTGATCACGGGGGGGACGGATGAGCAGTTCTTC. Protein: CASSLITGGTDEQFF.

This chain links TRBV11-1 with TRBJ2-5, with D perhaps matching TRBD1 or TRBD2 (5 bases each). The CDR3 is made up of 18 amino acids. V dropped 5 bases and J dropped 7 bases, with 29 bases sitting between them. Per germline, CDR1 SGHAT and CDR2 FQDESV (reference sequence). The CDR3 bases are TGTGCCAGCAGCCCGACGAGGGGCCGGGTCCTGTTGCTAGCGACCCAGTACTTC. Translation gives CASSPTRGRVLLLATQYF.

The CDR3 DNA is TGTGCCAGCAGTTTAGGAGGGGGAAAGCAGTACTTC. It is translated as CASSLGGGKQYF. The J gene is TRBJ2-7, the V gene TRBV27; D could derive from TRBD1 or TRBD2 (6 bases each). The germline V gene encodes CDR1 MNHEY and CDR2 SMNVEV (reference sequence). The length of the CDR3 is 12 residues. Trimming removed 2 bases from V and 8 bases from J, with 10 bases in between.

This clonotype was observed a handful of times. The chain recombines TRBV7-9 with TRBJ2-1, with 8 bases aligning to TRBD2. The CDR3 is 14 amino acids. With 8 bases clipped from V and 7 bases from J, the junction kept 10 bases outside the gene matches. Germline V gives CDR1 SEHNR, CDR2 FQNEAQ (reference sequence). For the CDR3, the DNA is TGTGCCAGCTCGGGAGGGGGAATAGTAAATGAGCAGTTCTTC. Translated, it gives CASSGGGIVNEQFF.

The J gene is TRBJ1-5, the V gene TRBV6-4; 7 bases line up with TRBD1. This CDR3 is built from 15 residues. J was trimmed by 5 bases and V by 5 bases; bases with no gene match: 9. The germline V gene has CDR1 MRHNA and CDR2 SNTAGT. CDR3 amino acids: CASSPQGGPHQPQHF. Here the CDR3 DNA reads TGTGCCAGCAGTCCCCAGGGGGGTCCCCATCAGCCCCAGCATTTT.

The rearrangement joins TRBV6-2 or TRBV6-3 to TRBJ2-1; D is perhaps TRBD2 (5 bases). The V end was cut by 6 bases, the J end by 7 bases, with 10 bases between. The CDR3 sequence is 12 residues long. CDR1 MNHEY and CDR2 SVGEGT come from the germline V gene. The CDR3 loop reads CASSWTLNEQFF. In DNA, the CDR3 is TGTGCCAGCAGCTGGACTCTTAATGAGCAGTTCTTC.

This clonotype was observed a few times. CDR3: CASSVSRLAPTGELFF. The CDR3 DNA reads as TGTGCCAGCAGCGTCAGCCGACTAGCCCCCACCGGGGAGCTGTTTTTT. This chain links TRBV7-9 with TRBJ2-2, with TRBD2 matching over 7 bases. V lost 5 bases, J lost 4 bases, and 10 bases stayed unmatched. The V gene's germline CDR1 is SEHNR and CDR2 FQNEAQ (reference sequence). The CDR3 loop spans 16 amino acids.

CDR3 in amino acids: CASSVVAGAAEQYF. The CDR3 DNA is TGTGCCAGCAGCGTAGTTGCAGGGGCGGCCGAGCAGTACTTC. The gene calls are TRBV9 and TRBJ2-7; D might be TRBD1 (6 bases). Germline CDR1 SGDLS, CDR2 YYNGEE. V shed 0 bases and J shed 6 bases, with 13 bases lying between them. This CDR3 contains 14 residues.

This clonotype was found a few times. CDR3 in amino acids: CASSQGGPFYNEQFF. The CDR3 DNA follows: TGTGCCAGCAGTCAGGGGGGGCCCTTCTACAATGAGCAGTTCTTC. J is TRBJ2-1 and V is TRBV3-1; tentatively, D is TRBD1 or TRBD2 (7 bases each). CDR3 size: 15 residues. Trimming removed 6 bases at V and 3 bases at J, with 15 bases between. Germline assignment: CDR1 LGHDT and CDR2 YNNKEL (reference sequence).

This clonotype has only a few counts. V is TRBV19 and J is TRBJ1-6, with unresolved D. CDR3 length: 13 residues. The germline CDR1 and CDR2 sequences are LNHDA and SQIVND (reference sequence). Trimming shortened V by 1 base and J by 10 bases, and 8 bases separated the two germline ends. CDR3 sequence: CASSIGRQSPLHF. The CDR3 nucleotides are TGTGCCAGTAGTATAGGTCGCCAGTCACCCCTCCACTTT.

The CDR3: CSARDRTGRYGYTF. In DNA form, the CDR3 reads TGCAGTGCTAGAGATCGGACAGGGCGGTATGGCTACACCTTC. V usage is TRBV20-1 and J usage is TRBJ1-2; 8 nucleotides line up with TRBD1. The ends lost 0 bases at V and 5 bases at J; junction bases unmatched: 5. The length of the CDR3 is 14 residues. The V gene's germline CDR1 is DFQATT and CDR2 SNEGSKA (reference sequence).

This clonotype was recorded at least ten times. V and J are TRBV6-5 and TRBJ1-4; 7 bases match TRBD1. Germline V gene sequence: CDR1 MNHEY, CDR2 SVGAGI. The CDR3 covers 16 residues. J lost 11 bases, V lost 0 bases, and 12 bases had no gene match. This CDR3 reads CASSYSSPGGAGKLFF. The CDR3 nucleotides read TGTGCCAGCAGTTACTCGAGCCCAGGGGGGGCGGGCAAACTGTTTTTT.

This chain joins TRBV20-1 and TRBJ2-1; 12 bases match TRBD2. There are 16 residues in the CDR3. Germline CDR1 DFQATT, CDR2 SNEGSKA (reference sequence). Unmatched junction bases numbered 9, after V lost 0 bases and J lost 9 bases. The DNA for the CDR3 is TGCAGTGCTAGAGACCTCATGACTAGCGGGAGACCTGAGCAGTTCTTC. Its translation is CSARDLMTSGRPEQFF.

The gene calls are TRBV20-1 and TRBJ2-1; 11 nucleotides agree with TRBD2. The CDR3 totals 19 residues. Germline CDR1 reads DFQATT; CDR2 reads SNEGSKA (reference sequence). J was trimmed by 2 bases and V by 0 bases; bases with no gene match: 12. CDR3 protein: CSARDQLAGAALTYNEQFF. In DNA, the CDR3 is TGCAGTGCTAGAGATCAACTAGCGGGGGCCGCCCTCACCTACAATGAGCAGTTCTTC.

This clonotype was detected many times. The chain couples TRBV28 to TRBJ2-1, with D possibly matching TRBD2 (5 bases). Germline V lookup: CDR1 MDHEN, CDR2 SYDVKM. Trimming took off 5 bases at V and 3 bases at J, with 11 bases between the two ends. This CDR3 is built from 14 residues. The CDR3 sequence: CASSATTGYNEQFF. CDR3 nucleotides: TGTGCCAGCAGTGCGACTACGGGCTACAATGAGCAGTTCTTC.

This clonotype was seen a few times. The chain employs TRBV20-1 and TRBJ2-3; D might be TRBD2 (7 bases). The CDR3 extends over 14 amino acids. Germline lookup yields CDR1 DFQATT and CDR2 SNEGSKA (reference sequence). With 6 bases removed from V and 2 bases from J, the gap between germline ends came to 15 bases. As DNA, the CDR3 is TGCAGTGCGAGGGGCGGGGGCTACACAGATACGCAGTATTTT. It yields the protein CSARGGGYTDTQYF.